This T cell receptor beta chain appears in the sequencing data of a study of T cells in women clearing cervical HPV infection. Study information: For cases, blood was sampled a median approximately 150 days after lesion detection, interquartile range about 90 to 230 days.

This CDR3 is 11 amino acids long. Trimming pared 7 bases from V and 2 bases from J, leaving 4 bases between. From germline, CDR1 is MNHEY and CDR2 SVGEGT. Whole-study findings and limits: Repertoire richness, not evenness, was significantly elevated in CIN3+ cases versus controls.

TCRdb keeps only in-frame clones here, not all; method: immunoSEQ multiplex PCR. Reported are 25,000 or so clones; the ten largest clones contain 11%. Notes on this clone: No antigen is known for it. Read coverage stops 3 residues before the CDR3 terminus; the germline J gene supplies the remainder.

This TCR was recovered from a woman between 18 and 75 years old with a cervical HPV16 infection that either progressed to CIN3+ or cleared (not recorded which). V and J are TRBV6-2 or TRBV6-3 and TRBJ2-3, with no clear D. Sequenced input: blood buffy coat. This CDR3 reads CASTNTDTQYF. The DNA read from the CDR3 is TGTGCCAGCACCAACACAGATACG.